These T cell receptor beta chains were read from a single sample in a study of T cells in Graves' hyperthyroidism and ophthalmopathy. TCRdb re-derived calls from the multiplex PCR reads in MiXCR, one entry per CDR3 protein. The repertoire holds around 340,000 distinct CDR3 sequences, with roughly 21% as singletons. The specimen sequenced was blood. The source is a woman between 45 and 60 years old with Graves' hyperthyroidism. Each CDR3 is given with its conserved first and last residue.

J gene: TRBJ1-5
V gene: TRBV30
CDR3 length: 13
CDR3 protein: CAWGGQGPQPQHF

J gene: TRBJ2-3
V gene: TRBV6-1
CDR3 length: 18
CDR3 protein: CAGTATQGLAGAVDTQYF

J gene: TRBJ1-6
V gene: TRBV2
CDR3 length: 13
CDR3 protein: CASSPGGHSPLHF

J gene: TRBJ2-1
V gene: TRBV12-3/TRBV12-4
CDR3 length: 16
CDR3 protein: CASSLGPLSSYNEQFF

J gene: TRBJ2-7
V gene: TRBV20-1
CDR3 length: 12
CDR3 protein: CSAKRTGGEQYF

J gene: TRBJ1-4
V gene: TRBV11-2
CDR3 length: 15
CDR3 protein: CASSLGVGAREKLFF

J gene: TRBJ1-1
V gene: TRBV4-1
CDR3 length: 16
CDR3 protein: CASSQESQGAQTEAFF

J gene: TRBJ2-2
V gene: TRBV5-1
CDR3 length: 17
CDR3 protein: CASSLRGGTANTGELFF

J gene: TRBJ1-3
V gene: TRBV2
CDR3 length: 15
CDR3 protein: CASSGGRLSGNTIYF

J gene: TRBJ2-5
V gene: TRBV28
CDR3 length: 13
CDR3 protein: CASSLGPRETQYF

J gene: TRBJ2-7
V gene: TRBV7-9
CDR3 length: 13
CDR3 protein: CASSLGPGGEQYF

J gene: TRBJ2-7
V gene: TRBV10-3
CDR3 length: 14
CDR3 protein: CAIGGTLNTYEQYF

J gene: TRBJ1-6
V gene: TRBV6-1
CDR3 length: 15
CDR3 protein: CASRGRQGDNSPLHF

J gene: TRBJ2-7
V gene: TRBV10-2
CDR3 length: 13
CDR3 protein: CAMSRDSVGEQYF

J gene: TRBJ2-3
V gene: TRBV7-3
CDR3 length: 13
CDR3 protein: CASSARDGDTQYF

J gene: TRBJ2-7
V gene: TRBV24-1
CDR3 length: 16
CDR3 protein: CATSDSAAVLGNEQYF

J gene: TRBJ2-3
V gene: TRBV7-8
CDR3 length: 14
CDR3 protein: CASSLSRGTDTQYF

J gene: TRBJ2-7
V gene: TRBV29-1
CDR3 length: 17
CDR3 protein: CSVRPSSGTSGSYEQYF

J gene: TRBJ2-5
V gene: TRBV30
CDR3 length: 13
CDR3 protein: CAWSVRRRETQYF

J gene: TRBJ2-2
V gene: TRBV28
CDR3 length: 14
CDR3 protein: CASSPTGITGELFF

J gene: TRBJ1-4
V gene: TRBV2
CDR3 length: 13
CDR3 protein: CASRDRQVGKLFF

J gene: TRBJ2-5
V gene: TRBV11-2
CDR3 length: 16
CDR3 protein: CASSQKITGPGETQYF

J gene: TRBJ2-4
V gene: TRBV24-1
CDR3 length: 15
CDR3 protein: CATSDPSRDTNIQYF

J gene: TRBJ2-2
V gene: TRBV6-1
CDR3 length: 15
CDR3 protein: CASSGRTDNTGELFF

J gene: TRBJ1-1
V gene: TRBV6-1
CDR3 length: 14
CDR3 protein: CASSLSGKNTEAFF

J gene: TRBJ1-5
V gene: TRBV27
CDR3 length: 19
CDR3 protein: CASSFYPPFTGRGDQPQHF

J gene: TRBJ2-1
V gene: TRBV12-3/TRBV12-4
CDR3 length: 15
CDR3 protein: CASIVERGPYNEQFF

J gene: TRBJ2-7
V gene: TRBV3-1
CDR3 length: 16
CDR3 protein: CASSHPGTGSSYEQYF

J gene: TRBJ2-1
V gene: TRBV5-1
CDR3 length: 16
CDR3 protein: CASSHPPRGPYNEQFF

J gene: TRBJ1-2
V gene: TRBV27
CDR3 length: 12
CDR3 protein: CASSFGGGGYTF

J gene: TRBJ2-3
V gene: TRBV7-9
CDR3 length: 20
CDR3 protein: CAGSSRTLIKATPSTDTQYF